Listed below are T cell receptor beta chains from one sample, sequenced in a study of response to subunit inactivated influenza vaccine. TCRdb ran MiXCR on the RT-PCR reads and lists one entry per CDR3 protein. The repertoire holds some 500,000 distinct CDR3 sequences, with approximately 12% as singletons. Source: PBMCs from blood, taken more than 35 days after vaccination. The receptor set was obtained from a man aged 45-60 years who received an inactivated influenza vaccine. Each CDR3 is given with its conserved first and last residue. D genes are given only for firm matches. The listing skips clone size in some rows; elsewhere it reads once, few, many or a size class.

clone size	D gene	V gene	J gene	CDR3 DNA	CDR3 protein
many	TRBD1	TRBV5-1	TRBJ2-7	TGCGCCAGCAGACCTCAACAGGGGGCCTCCTACGAGCAGTACTTC	CASRPQQGASYEQYF
many	NA	TRBV28	TRBJ1-5	TGTGCCAGCAGTTTAAGTGGCTTCAATCAGCCCCAGCATTTT	CASSLSGFNQPQHF
NA	TRBD2	TRBV4-2	TRBJ2-4	TGTGCCAGCAGCCCGCTGCGGGCGGGAGGGATGGGAAGGGACATTCAGTACTTC	CASSPLRAGGMGRDIQYF
NA	NA	TRBV6-5	TRBJ1-5	TGTGCCAGCAGTTACAGGGGGGACGGGAATCAGCCCCAGCATTTT	CASSYRGDGNQPQHF
once	NA	TRBV2	TRBJ2-2	TGTGCCAGCAGGCCCGTGGGGGTGGCAGCGAACACCGGGGAGCTGTTTTTT	CASRPVGVAANTGELFF
many	NA	TRBV2	TRBJ2-2	TGTGCCAGCAGTGTATCAGGGTACGGGGAGCTGTTTTTT	CASSVSGYGELFF
NA	NA	TRBV12-3/TRBV12-4	TRBJ1-5	TGTGCCAGCAGTAACAGCGCTAATCAGCCCCAGCATTTT	CASSNSANQPQHF
many	NA	TRBV28	TRBJ2-7	TGTGCCAGCAGTTTCCGGCCGGGGGTGATATTCTCCTACGAGCAGTACTTC	CASSFRPGVIFSYEQYF
few	TRBD1	TRBV7-9	TRBJ2-7	TGTGCCAGCAGAACCGGGACAGCCACGGAGTACTTC	CASRTGTATEYF
few	TRBD2	TRBV9	TRBJ2-5	TGTGCCAGCAGCCCAGGACTAGCGGGAGGGCCGGTTCTCCAGACCCAGTACTTC	CASSPGLAGGPVLQTQYF
NA	NA	TRBV27	TRBJ2-3	TGTGCCAGCAGTTTCGTTATTAGCACAGATACGCAGTATTTT	CASSFVISTDTQYF
NA	TRBD2	TRBV20-1	TRBJ2-5	TGCAGTGCTAGGGCTAGCGGGAGGGAGACCCAGTACTTC	CSARASGRETQYF
few	NA	TRBV7-9	TRBJ2-5	TGTGCCAGCAGCTTAGCAGGTCCTAGTGAGACCCAGTACTTC	CASSLAGPSETQYF
NA	TRBD2	TRBV5-1	TRBJ2-7	TGCGCCAGCAGCCGCACCGGGACTAGCGGGACCGAGCAGTACTTC	CASSRTGTSGTEQYF
NA	TRBD2	TRBV28	TRBJ2-1	TGTGCCAGCATTCGACCGGGACTAGCGGGAGGAGGGGAGCAGTTCTTC	CASIRPGLAGGGEQFF
few	NA	TRBV5-1	TRBJ2-2	TGCGCCAGCAGCTTCGTCCCGGGGGCGGACACCGGGGAGCTGTTTTTT	CASSFVPGADTGELFF
NA	TRBD1	TRBV24-1	TRBJ2-7	TGTGCCACCAGTGATTCGGGACAGGGGGTTTACGAGCAGTACTTC	CATSDSGQGVYEQYF
few	TRBD1	TRBV5-1	TRBJ1-2	TGCGCCAGCAGCTTGGGAGGACAGGGATATTATGGCTACACCTTC	CASSLGGQGYYGYTF
many	NA	TRBV20-1	TRBJ2-7	TGCAGTGCGTTCTCGCCCCCGTACGAGCAGTACTTC	CSAFSPPYEQYF
NA	TRBD1	TRBV7-2	TRBJ1-5	TGTGCCAGCAGCGGACAGGGGTGGAATCAGCCCCAGCATTTT	CASSGQGWNQPQHF
NA	NA	TRBV5-5	TRBJ1-2	TGTGCCAGCTTGGATCAAAGTAACTATGGCTACACCTTC	CASLDQSNYGYTF
many	NA	TRBV4-3	TRBJ1-1	TGCGCCAGCAGCCAAGAGGCCTCGGGGCCCTTTGGTACTGAAGCTTTCTTT	CASSQEASGPFGTEAFF
few	NA	TRBV10-3	TRBJ1-3	TGTGCCATCAGCTTAGGCGGCTTCGGTGGAAACACCATATATTTT	CAISLGGFGGNTIYF
NA	TRBD1	TRBV20-1	TRBJ2-1	TGCAGTGCTACCAGGACAGGGTGGTTGAATGAGCAGTTCTTC	CSATRTGWLNEQFF
NA	TRBD1	TRBV6-1	TRBJ2-7	TGTGCCAGCACCTGGGACAGGAACTTTGACGAGCAGTACTTC	CASTWDRNFDEQYF
NA	TRBD1	TRBV7-8	TRBJ2-7	TGTGCCAGCAGCCGGGACAGGGGACACGAGCAGTACTTC	CASSRDRGHEQYF
many	TRBD1	TRBV12-3/TRBV12-4	TRBJ2-7	TGTGCCAGCAGTCGCGGAGGGACAGGGACCCTCTTC	CASSRGGTGTLF
NA	NA	TRBV4-2	TRBJ2-7	TGTGCCAGCAGCCAAGATCGGGCTAGGTCCTACGAGCAGTACTTC	CASSQDRARSYEQYF
NA	TRBD2	TRBV6-2/TRBV6-3	TRBJ2-1	TGTGCCAGCAGTTACCCCGCGGCTAGCGGGTCGGACAACAATGAGCAGTTCTTC	CASSYPAASGSDNNEQFF
many	NA	TRBV11-2	TRBJ1-1	TGTGCCAGCTCCTCTTGGGGGATGAACACTGAAGCTTTCTTT	CASSSWGMNTEAFF
few	NA	TRBV6-2/TRBV6-3	TRBJ1-6	TGTGCCAGCAGTTTGAGGGACCGAACGTATAATTCACCCCTCCACTTT	CASSLRDRTYNSPLHF
few	TRBD1	TRBV6-1	TRBJ1-1	TGTGCCAGCCAAACCCGGGACAGGGTTACTGAAGCTTTCTTT	CASQTRDRVTEAFF
few	NA	TRBV28	TRBJ2-5	TGTGCCAGCAACCCGGGCATCGAAATCGGGACCCAGTACTTC	CASNPGIEIGTQYF
many	NA	TRBV4-2	TRBJ2-1	TGTGCCAGCAGCCAAGCTAGTCAGGGTAGTAATGAGCAGTTCTTC	CASSQASQGSNEQFF
many	TRBD2	TRBV20-1	TRBJ2-7	TGCAGTGCTAGAGACCCCCGAGCGGGGGCGAGTTACGAGCAGTACTTC	CSARDPRAGASYEQYF
many	TRBD2	TRBV7-2	TRBJ2-1	TGTGCCAGCAGCCGGCGGAAGGGAGGGCCTAATGAGCAGTTCTTC	CASSRRKGGPNEQFF
NA	NA	TRBV15	TRBJ2-5	TGTGCCACCAGCAGAGTGTTCGGGGCAGAAGAGACCCAGTACTTC	CATSRVFGAEETQYF
few	NA	TRBV7-2	TRBJ2-7	TGTGCCAGCAGCCCACCGGGGGCGTTGGGCGAGCAGTACTTC	CASSPPGALGEQYF
many	NA	TRBV6-2/TRBV6-3	TRBJ1-1	TGTGCCAGCAGAAACCTACAGGGCCGATACACTGAAGCTTTCTTT	CASRNLQGRYTEAFF
many	NA	TRBV28	TRBJ2-7	TGTGCCAGCAGTTTATTTGGCGGAGCCTACGAGCAGTACTTC	CASSLFGGAYEQYF
few	TRBD2	TRBV3-1	TRBJ2-1	TGTGCCAGCAGCCATAGTAGCGGGACCAATGAGCAGTTCTTC	CASSHSSGTNEQFF
few	NA	TRBV28	TRBJ1-1	TGTGCCAGCAGTTGGGCCGGGACACAAAAAGCTTTCTTT	CASSWAGTQKAFF
NA	NA	TRBV28	TRBJ1-6	TGTGCCATCAGTTCCGGGGGACGGAAAGTTTCGCCCCTCCACTTT	CAISSGGRKVSPLHF
few	NA	TRBV7-9	TRBJ2-3	TGTGCCAGCAGCTTAGAACGGGTAGATACGCAGTATTTT	CASSLERVDTQYF
NA	NA	TRBV12-3/TRBV12-4	TRBJ2-5	TGTGCCAGCAGTTTCGGTACGCCTCCGGAGACCCAGTACTTC	CASSFGTPPETQYF
NA	TRBD2	TRBV6-1	TRBJ2-2	TGTGCCAGCAATCGGGGACTAGCGGCGGCCGGGGAGCTGTTTTTT	CASNRGLAAAGELFF
NA	NA	TRBV12-3/TRBV12-4	TRBJ1-1	TGTGCCTGCAGTTTGGGGGCGAACACTGAAGCTTTCTTT	CACSLGANTEAFF
few	TRBD2	TRBV29-1	TRBJ2-3	TGCAGCAGTACCGGGACTACCGACCCCGGGGATACGCAGTATTTT	CSSTGTTDPGDTQYF
NA	NA	TRBV3-1	TRBJ2-1	TGTGCCAGCAGCCGACTGACTGGGTACAATGAGCAGTTCTTC	CASSRLTGYNEQFF
NA	NA	TRBV7-9	TRBJ2-1	TGTGCCAGCAGCTTATTTTCCACCCATGAGCAGTTCTTC	CASSLFSTHEQFF
few	TRBD2	TRBV7-8	TRBJ2-7	TGTGCCAGCAGCTTGGGACTAGCGGGAGTACCGTACTTC	CASSLGLAGVPYF
NA	NA	TRBV7-8	TRBJ2-2	TGTGCCAGCAGCTTAGGCTCGTCAGTTAGCGGGGAGCTGTTTTTT	CASSLGSSVSGELFF
few	NA	TRBV9	TRBJ2-5	TGTGCCAGCAGCGCCCAAACAGGGATATGGGAGACCCAGTACTTC	CASSAQTGIWETQYF
few	NA	TRBV7-2	TRBJ2-7	TGTGCCAGCAGCCGCGGCCGCCAGCCCTCCTACGAGCAGTACTTC	CASSRGRQPSYEQYF
many	NA	TRBV12-3/TRBV12-4	TRBJ2-5	TGTGCCAGCAGTTCACCGGGGACCCAAGAGACCCAGTACTTC	CASSSPGTQETQYF
NA	NA	TRBV20-1	TRBJ2-7	TGCAGTGCTATGGACTGGATCTCCTACGAGCAGTACTTC	CSAMDWISYEQYF
few	NA	TRBV20-1	TRBJ2-7	TGCAGTGCGTGGCAGGGTAACTACGAGCAGTACTTC	CSAWQGNYEQYF
NA	NA	TRBV11-2	TRBJ2-1	TGTGCCAGCAGCCCCGTGGGGCTAGGGGGCAATGAGCAGTTCTTC	CASSPVGLGGNEQFF
few	TRBD1	TRBV5-1	TRBJ2-7	TGCGCCAGCAGCCTCGGGACAGGGGTTTCCTACGAGCAGTACTTC	CASSLGTGVSYEQYF